The source of this T cell receptor beta chain is a study of cytomegalovirus exposure and HLA in healthy donors. As for the study in general: Early released data had around 88 million unique TCRs, all coming from HLA-typed donors.

Primers for the PCR totalled 60 Vbeta and 13 Jbeta. Methods used by the authors: It was a later analysis that counted roughly 80 million unique TCR beta chains, of which roughly 10 million were shared. TCRdb keeps only in-frame clones here, not all; method: immunoSEQ multiplex PCR. V and J calls and clone size follow that table, whereas D and trimming were derived from the DNA. The table lists roughly 120,000 clones, 80% to 90% of them singletons. Trimming removed 7 bases at V and 1 base at J, with 11 bases between. The CDR3 has 14 residues. Germline assignment: CDR1 SNHLY and CDR2 FYNNEI. As concerns this clone: Its target is unknown.

Study-level results: For TCR beta chains, V- and J-gene trimming was later linked to a missense DCLRE1C variant. Association with HLA alleles at 0.05 false discovery rate was found for 15,000 to 20,000 TCR beta sequences in a later analysis.

The sequence was obtained from a young woman in good health and CMV-seronegative. The sequenced sample consisted of PBMCs. V is TRBV2 and J is TRBJ1-5; D is unclear. CDR3 in DNA: TGTGCCAGCAAGGCCGGGTTCAGCAATCAGCCCCAGCATTTT. Translation gives CASKAGFSNQPQHF.